Each of the 10 T cell receptor beta chains below was sequenced from the same sample in a study of T cell clonality in common variable immunodeficiency. Overall study findings and caveats: Reportedly, TCR beta sequences from common variable immunodeficiency showed fewer deletions and N-nucleotide insertions.

Data came from immunoSEQ multiplex PCR; TCRdb stores just in-frame clones and leaves some out. This sample carries around 25,000 clones and no singletons, and about 24% goes to the top ten. Antigens for these TCRs are unknown. The sample taken for sequencing was peripheral blood mononuclear cells. All receptors derive from a human donor with common variable immunodeficiency.

This clone has a count of ten or more. The sequenced fragment ends 3 residues before the CDR3 boundary, so the rest is inferred from the germline J gene. The rearrangement joins TRBV6-2 or TRBV6-3 to TRBJ2-7; maybe TRBD1 (5 bases). The CDR3 spans 15 residues. CDR1 is MNHEY and CDR2 is SVGEGT in the germline V gene. The V gene lost 0 bases and the J gene lost 4 bases, with 13 bases spanning the gap. The sequenced part of the CDR3 DNA is TGTGCCAGCAGTTACTCGATGGGGCAGGGATACGAG. Translated, it gives CASSYSMGQGYE. The entire CDR3 reads CASSYSMGQGYEQYF.

The table lists this clone with a few counts. The missing CDR3 end, 3 residues past where the read stops, is filled in from the germline J gene. The chain recombines TRBV20-1 with TRBJ2-1, with 7 bases matching TRBD2. The CDR3 totals 15 residues. CDR1 and CDR2 (germline): DFQATT, SNEGSKA (reference sequence). V was pared by 5 bases and J by 2 bases, with 9 bases of the junction left unmatched. The CDR3 loop reads CSARPLAETYNEQFF. The covered CDR3 bases are TGCAGTGCTCGACCTCTAGCGGAGACCTACAATGAG.

This clone has ten or more counts. From the germline J gene comes the end of the CDR3, since the read stops 3 residues before it. The genes are TRBV7-3 and TRBJ1-2; tentative D call: TRBD1 (6 bases). Germline CDR1 SGHTA, CDR2 FQGTGA. The germline V and J ends were trimmed by 8 bases and 4 bases, with 14 bases remaining between them. The CDR3 has 13 residues. The CDR3 bases that were read are TGTGCCAGCGGGAACAGGGCCCGCTATGGC. As protein: CASGNRARYG. The full CDR3 protein reads CASGNRARYGYTF.

To note about this clone: The CDR3 end is not reached by the read, which stops 3 residues before it; the germline J gene fills it in. The chain combines TRBV5-1 with TRBJ2-7; 10 nucleotides match TRBD1. V gave up 1 base and J gave up 1 base; unmatched junction bases: 2. Germline V gives CDR1 SGHRS, CDR2 YFSETQ. The CDR3 is 15 residues long. Incomplete CDR3 DNA: TGCGCCAGCAGCTTGTGGGACAGGGGATCCTACGAG. This gives the protein CASSLWDRGSYE. The whole CDR3 is CASSLWDRGSYEQYF.

There are a few counts of this clone. The sequenced fragment ends 3 residues before the CDR3 boundary, so the rest is inferred from the germline J gene. Other DNA sequences of this sample code for an identical CDR3. The chain employs TRBV7-2 and TRBJ2-3, with D tentatively TRBD1 (5 bases). V dropped 8 bases and J dropped 0 bases, with 15 bases sitting between them. The CDR3 extends over 15 amino acids. Germline V gene lookup returns CDR1 SGHTA and CDR2 FQGNSA. Partial CDR3 DNA: TGTGCCAGCGGTTCACAGGCCTCTAGCACAGATACG. Its protein is CASGSQASSTDT. The CDR3, in full, reads CASGSQASSTDTQYF. The entire variable domain, with the rest obtained from reference TRBV7-2 and TRBJ2-3, is as follows: GAGVSQSPSNKVTEKGKDVELRCDPISGHTALYWYRQSLGQGLEFLIYFQGNSAPDKSGLPSDRFSAERTGGSVSTLTIQRTQQEDSAVYLCASGSQASSTDTQYFGPGTRLTVL.

This clone was counted ten times or more. The read gets to within 3 residues of the CDR3 end, and the germline J gene fills in the rest. V gene TRBV29-1 combines with J gene TRBJ1-1; D gene uncertain. There are 11 residues in the CDR3. Per germline, CDR1 SQVTM and CDR2 ANQGSEA. V lost 8 bases and J 5 bases, leaving 12 bases between the germline ends. The DNA read from the CDR3 is TGCAGCCCCCACAGTAGGACTGAA. This encodes CSPHSRTE. The full CDR3 is CSPHSRTEAFF.

The table lists this clone with a few counts. The read comes to an end 3 residues before the CDR3 does, leaving the germline J gene to fill in the end. J is TRBJ2-1 and V is TRBV7-3, with 12 nucleotides matching TRBD2. With V trimmed by 9 bases and J by 8 bases, 8 bases remained unmatched. Germline V gene data show CDR1 as SGHTA and CDR2 as FQGTGA. CDR3 size: 14 residues. The CDR3 reads CASSTTSGSYEQFF. The DNA read from the CDR3 is TGTGCCAGTTCGACGACTAGCGGGAGCTATGAG.

This clone came up a few times. The read gets to within 3 residues of the CDR3 end, and the germline J gene fills in the rest. V usage is TRBV30 and J usage is TRBJ1-6; D may be TRBD1 (5 bases). V was shortened by 5 bases and J by 9 bases, with 26 bases between the two germline ends. This CDR3 comprises 17 residues. Germline V lookup: CDR1 GTSNPN, CDR2 SVGIG (reference sequence). CDR3 bases read: TGTGCCTGGTCCCCTCACCCCGGGCCGGGACTAGGTTCACCC. This translates into CAWSPHPGPGLGSP. The entire CDR3 protein is CAWSPHPGPGLGSPLHF.

Note on this clone: The read falls 3 residues short of the CDR3 end, and the missing part is taken from the germline J gene. The V call is TRBV6-2 or TRBV6-3, the J call TRBJ2-3, with a tentative D call TRBD1 (5 bases). CDR3 length: 13 residues. Trimming cost V 2 bases and J 4 bases, with 7 bases left between them. Germline values: CDR1 MNHEY, CDR2 SVGEGT. Partial CDR3 DNA: TGTGCCAGCAGTTACACCAGGGCAGATACG. It codes for CASSYTRADT. The whole CDR3 reads CASSYTRADTQYF.

This clone is labeled medium-sized. The observed sequence ends 3 residues before the CDR3 terminus, with the missing tail filled in from the germline J gene. The chain recombines TRBV5-1 with TRBJ2-7; D gene unclear. The V and J ends lost 1 base and 5 bases respectively, with 4 bases between them. There are 11 residues in the CDR3. In germline, CDR1 is SGHRS, CDR2 YFSETQ. CDR3 bases read: TGCGCCAGCAGCTTGTCGGACGAG. Translation gives CASSLSDE. The CDR3, in full, reads CASSLSDEQYF. Filled out from reference TRBV5-1 and TRBJ2-7, the complete variable domain reads KAGVTQTPRYLIKTRGQQVTLSCSPISGHRSVSWYQQTPGQGLQFLFEYFSETQRNKGNFPGRFSGRQFSNSRSEMNVSTLELGDSALYLCASSLSDEQYFGPGTRLTVT.